This T cell receptor (beta chain) was sequenced for a study of blood T cell repertoires in COVID-19 (dated by TCRdb to the early 2020s). For the wider study: Samples from collaborators originated in the United States, Italy and Spain and spanned both the acute and convalescent phases of COVID-19. The material from the prospective study consisted of cDNA or gDNA derived from T cells, B-cell-depleted T cells, or PBMCs. Deeply sampled blood TCRbeta repertoires from subjects exposed to, actively infected with, or recovered from COVID-19 were included in the dataset. The repertoires were released in a freely available public database intended as a resource for research on the immune response to SARS-CoV-2. Samples were obtained from the ongoing ImmuneRACE study (first 160 participants) and from over a thousand subjects provided by 6 global collaborators. Nearly every sample came with metadata listing a de-identified subject ID, COVID-19 status, age in years and sex. HLA class I and class II types, where available, came from metadata supplied by the sample provider rather than from assay-based typing. Study-wide findings and limitations: The quantity of clinical and demographic metadata differed by source and by participant and was supplied without curation.

TCRbeta CDR3 regions were amplified from genomic DNA using the immunoSEQ Assay, a bias-controlled multiplex PCR. The original pipeline was this. Within the assay, amplification of reference gene primers was used to estimate how many nucleated cells each sample contained. Sequence reads were collapsed and filtered to measure the absolute abundance of every unique TCRbeta CDR3 rearrangement. For each sample, productive Simpson clonality was calculated by taking the square root of Simpson's diversity index across productive rearrangements. Held by TCRdb, this immuneACCESS table contains in-frame sequences only and omits some clones. Under half of the omission traces to an unresolved V gene where checked; the cause of the rest is unknown. From that table come the V and J calls and clone size; the DNA was used to work out D and trimming. This sample comprises approximately 240,000 clones, less than 90% of them detected only once. The ten largest clonotypes hold roughly 5.3% of the sample.

A single count supports this clone. No cognate antigen has been identified for it. No much larger clone exists at a distance of one base, and base qualities are not known. A second Seattle source provided samples from volunteer blood donors who had recovered from COVID-19. The collaborating institutions used their own protocols to collect whole blood in K2EDTA tubes. Collaborator samples were shipped for TCRbeta analysis as frozen whole blood, isolated PBMCs, or DNA extracted from either sample type. This receptor was taken from a woman aged 55-75 years who had recovered from COVID-19. Sequencing was performed on peripheral blood.

The base sequence is TGTGCCAGCAGCGTCCGTCTAGCGGGGGGACCCGGGGAGCTGTTTTTT. The resulting protein is CASSVRLAGGPGELFF. This sequence uses TRBV9 and TRBJ2-2; 11 of the junction bases match TRBD2. According to the germline V gene, CDR1 reads SGDLS and CDR2 reads YYNGEE. The germline V and J ends show losses of 2 bases and 6 bases respectively, and no gene match explains 6 bases of the junction. Taken from cysteine to phenylalanine, the CDR3 has 16 residues. Here the CDR3 DNA is all that survives: 48 bases in frame from base 1.